These 24 T cell receptor beta chains originate from one sample sequenced in a study of T cells in narcolepsy. The repertoire was sequenced with immunoSEQ multiplex PCR; TCRdb's copy has only in-frame clones and lacks some. This sample has about 33,000 clones, with less than 85% found just once. Specimen: CD45RA- memory CD4+ T cells from PBMCs. These receptors were taken from a human donor with narcolepsy.

This chain links TRBV7-3 with TRBJ2-3; TRBD1 matches at 7 bases. This CDR3 has 13 residues. Germline CDR1 reads SGHTA; CDR2 reads FQGTGA. V shed 5 bases and J 1 base; nucleotides not matched to a gene: 0. In DNA form, the CDR3 reads TGTGCCAGCAGCGGACAGGGCACAGATACGCAGTATTTT. Translation gives CASSGQGTDTQYF. The complete variable domain, with remaining parts taken from reference TRBV7-3 and TRBJ2-3, reads GAGVSQTPSNKVTEKGKYVELRCDPISGHTALYWYRQSLGQGPEFLIYFQGTGAADDSGLPNDRFFAVRPEGSVSTLKIQRTERGDSAVYLCASSGQGTDTQYFGPGTRLTVL.

CDR3 nucleotides: TGTGCCAGCAGCCCGGGACAGAGGCGTTCACCCCTCCACTTT. Translation gives CASSPGQRRSPLHF. This chain uses TRBV5-4 with TRBJ1-6; 7 bases agree with TRBD1. Germline V gene sequence: CDR1 SGHNT, CDR2 YYREEE (reference sequence). V was pared by 4 bases and J by 9 bases, with 7 bases of the junction left unmatched. The CDR3 covers 14 residues.

V is TRBV7-8 and J is TRBJ2-2; TRBD1 matches at 11 bases. V dropped 5 bases and J dropped 7; count of bases not matched to a gene: 6. This CDR3 has 15 amino acids. CDR1 SGHVS and CDR2 FQNEAQ come from the germline V gene. DNA of the CDR3: TGTGCCAGCAGCCCACGGACAGGGGGCATCGGGGAGCTGTTTTTT. It encodes CASSPRTGGIGELFF.

The J gene is TRBJ2-1, the V gene TRBV11-3, with a tentative D call TRBD1 (5 bases). Per germline, CDR1 SGHNT and CDR2 YENEEA. CDR3 length: 17 amino acids. Trimming stripped 0 bases from V and 7 bases from J, with 19 bases between. CDR3 sequence reads: CASSLEVRGNTRNEQFF. The CDR3 DNA sequence: TGTGCCAGCAGCTTAGAGGTTAGGGGTAACACTCGGAATGAGCAGTTCTTC.

This sequence joins TRBV4-3 and TRBJ2-4; D is possibly TRBD1 (5 bases). The CDR3 has 16 amino acids. Germline V gene lookup returns CDR1 LGHNA and CDR2 YSLEER. Trimming shortened V by 5 bases and J by 8 bases, and 22 bases separated the two germline ends. Written as DNA, the CDR3 is TGCGCCAGCAGCACACCGGCAGGGCCTCAGGATGACATTCAGTACTTC. It encodes CASSTPAGPQDDIQYF.

This clone was recorded once. In DNA form, the CDR3 reads TGTGCCAGCAGCGTAGGGCCCGGGGATGAGCAGTTCTTC. It codes for CASSVGPGDEQFF. The genes are TRBV9 and TRBJ2-1; D may be TRBD2 (5 bases). Germline lookup yields CDR1 SGDLS and CDR2 YYNGEE. The CDR3 length is 13 residues. The V end was cut by 0 bases, the J end by 8 bases, with 9 bases between.

This chain uses TRBV19 with TRBJ1-5; D ambiguous. V was shortened by 5 bases and J by 5 bases, with 22 bases between the two germline ends. The CDR3 loop spans 17 amino acids. Germline V gene lookup returns CDR1 LNHDA and CDR2 SQIVND (reference sequence). The CDR3 DNA follows: TGTGCCAGTAGTGACTTTTCCAGCCGCCCAACGTATCAGCCCCAGCATTTT. Its protein is CASSDFSSRPTYQPQHF.

V and J are TRBV6-5 and TRBJ1-2; D gene unclear. Germline lookup yields CDR1 MNHEY and CDR2 SVGAGI. This CDR3 has 14 residues. Trimming pared 5 bases from V and 4 bases from J, leaving 14 bases between. The CDR3 loop reads CASSDWGYGYGYTF. In DNA form, the CDR3 reads TGTGCCAGCAGTGACTGGGGATACGGCTATGGCTACACCTTC.

This clone was seen just once. This chain joins TRBV6-1 and TRBJ1-2; 7 bases line up with TRBD1. Germline CDR1 reads MNHNS; CDR2 reads SASEGT. The CDR3 runs 13 residues. V lost 6 bases and J lost 6; bases outside the gene matches: 7. The CDR3 reads CASSNRGRDGYTF. CDR3 DNA: TGTGCCAGCAGCAACAGGGGACGAGATGGCTACACCTTC.

This chain connects TRBV5-1 to TRBJ2-1, with 9 positions matching TRBD1. V trimming: 3 bases; J trimming: 9 bases; junction bases outside the gene matches: 7. CDR1 and CDR2 from the germline V gene are SGHRS and YFSETQ. CDR3 length: 14 residues. CDR3 amino acids: CASSSRTGVGEQFF. The CDR3 region has the DNA TGCGCCAGCAGCTCCCGGACAGGGGTTGGTGAGCAGTTCTTC.

The chain has TRBV5-4 and TRBJ2-3; D could derive from TRBD1 or TRBD2 (5 bases each). The germline gives CDR1 SGHNT, CDR2 YYREEE (reference sequence). The CDR3 contains 15 residues. Trimming shortened V by 4 bases and J by 1 base, and 13 bases separated the two germline ends. The CDR3 DNA follows: TGTGCCAGCAGCCTGGGGGTATGGGGCACAGATACGCAGTATTTT. Translated: CASSLGVWGTDTQYF. The complete variable domain, with remaining parts taken from reference TRBV5-4 and TRBJ2-3, reads ETGVTQSPTHLIKTRGQQVTLRCSSQSGHNTVSWYQQALGQGPQFIFQYYREEENGRGNFPPRFSGLQFPNYSSELNVNALELDDSALYLCASSLGVWGTDTQYFGPGTRLTVL.

V gene TRBV29-1 combines with J gene TRBJ2-5, with D possibly called TRBD1 or TRBD2 (5 bases each). Germline V gene sequence: CDR1 SQVTM, CDR2 ANQGSEA. The CDR3 runs to 13 residues. Trimming cost V 7 bases and J 2 bases, with 14 bases left between them. The CDR3 DNA reads TGCAGCGCGGAGACCGGGGCTCAAGAGACCCAGTACTTC. Translated: CSAETGAQETQYF.

The chain recombines TRBV2 with TRBJ2-5; no clear D. Per germline, CDR1 SNHLY and CDR2 FYNNEI. This CDR3 region has 13 residues. V lost 3 bases, J lost 1 base, and 6 bases lay in between. The CDR3 DNA follows: TGTGCCAGCAGTGAGTCAATCCAAGAGACCCAGTACTTC. Translated: CASSESIQETQYF.

The chain has TRBV15 and TRBJ1-5; D is unresolved. Trimming cost V 6 bases and J 3 bases, with 9 bases left between them. The CDR3 consists of 13 residues. CDR1 is LNHNV and CDR2 is YYDKDF in the germline V gene (reference sequence). CDR3 amino acids: CATSWRNNQPQHF. CDR3 bases: TGTGCCACCAGTTGGCGGAACAATCAGCCCCAGCATTTT.

The V gene is TRBV7-9, the J gene TRBJ2-5; 7 positions agree with TRBD1. Germline V gene lookup returns CDR1 SEHNR and CDR2 FQNEAQ (reference sequence). Trimming removed 1 base from V and 5 bases from J; junction bases left unmatched: 4. CDR3 length: 14 amino acids. CDR3 coding DNA: TGTGCCAGCAGCTTAGTGGGCAGGGGGGAGACCCAGTACTTC. Protein product: CASSLVGRGETQYF.

This clone was recorded only once. The chain couples TRBV19 to TRBJ1-2; 9 bases map to TRBD1. This CDR3 region has 16 residues. Germline V gives CDR1 LNHDA, CDR2 SQIVND (reference sequence). With V trimmed by 4 bases and J by 4 bases, 10 bases remained unmatched. CDR3 sequence: CASSKGGQGSVYGYTF. CDR3 nucleotides: TGTGCCAGTAGTAAAGGGGGACAGGGTTCGGTCTATGGCTACACCTTC.

The chain links TRBV7-3 to TRBJ2-2; D gene unclear. CDR3 size: 15 residues. Germline loops: CDR1 SGHTA, CDR2 FQGTGA. The V end lost 1 base, the J end lost 2 bases, and 8 bases lay between the germline ends. CDR3 in amino acids: CASSLIAPNTGELFF. DNA of the CDR3: TGTGCCAGCAGCTTAATAGCACCCAACACCGGGGAGCTGTTTTTT. The full variable domain, with the rest looked up from reference TRBV7-3 and TRBJ2-2, is GAGVSQTPSNKVTEKGKYVELRCDPISGHTALYWYRQSLGQGPEFLIYFQGTGAADDSGLPNDRFFAVRPEGSVSTLKIQRTERGDSAVYLCASSLIAPNTGELFFGEGSRLTVL.

This chain connects TRBV2 to TRBJ1-5; a possible D gene is TRBD1 (6 bases). V lost 5 bases and J 1 base, leaving 9 bases between the germline ends. The germline V gene has CDR1 SNHLY and CDR2 FYNNEI. This CDR3 spans 14 amino acids. In DNA form, the CDR3 reads TGTGCCAGCAGTCGGGACATGAGCAATCAGCCCCAGCATTTT. This gives the protein CASSRDMSNQPQHF.

For this clone: A read error may produce the germline difference seen at one junction end. The V gene is TRBV7-7, the J gene TRBJ2-5; 16 nucleotides align to TRBD2. The CDR3 is 17 amino acids. CDR1 SSHAT and CDR2 FNYEAQ come from the germline V gene (reference sequence). The CDR3 loop is CASSTGTSGGVRETQYF. CDR3 in DNA: TGTGCTAGCAGCACCGGGACTAGCGGGGGGGTCCGCGAGACCCAGTACTTC.

J is TRBJ2-1 and V is TRBV18, with 12 bases fitting TRBD2. The CDR3 is made up of 17 amino acids. After removal of 8 bases from V and 4 bases from J, the junction contained 12 bases not matched to a gene. Germline values: CDR1 KGHSH, CDR2 LQKENI. In nucleotides, the CDR3 is TGTGCCAGCACGCCTAGGACTAGCGGGGCTCAATACAATGAGCAGTTCTTC. It encodes CASTPRTSGAQYNEQFF.

V is TRBV11-2 and J is TRBJ1-2; D is unclear. The V end was cut by 5 bases, the J end by 8 bases, with 12 bases between. The V gene's germline CDR1 is SGHAT and CDR2 FQNNGV. This CDR3 spans 12 amino acids. The CDR3: CASSPHTRGYTF. The DNA of the CDR3 is TGTGCCAGCAGCCCTCACACGAGGGGCTACACCTTC.

The rearrangement joins TRBV25-1 to TRBJ1-5; D is possibly TRBD1 (6 bases). The CDR3 covers 15 residues. Germline-derived CDR1 and CDR2 are MGHDK and SYGVNS. Trimming shortened V by 3 bases and J by 0 bases, and 9 bases separated the two germline ends. CDR3 sequence: CASSEDRLSNQPQHF. The CDR3 DNA reads as TGTGCCAGCAGTGAGGACAGACTTAGCAATCAGCCCCAGCATTTT.

V usage is TRBV15 and J usage is TRBJ2-5; 9 bases line up with TRBD2. The CDR3 extends over 16 amino acids. The J segment lost 5 bases and the V segment lost 1 base, leaving 8 bases of the junction unmatched. Germline assignment: CDR1 LNHNV and CDR2 YYDKDF (reference sequence). The CDR3 bases are TGTGCCACCAGCAGAGCGAAAGCGGGGGGACGGGAGACCCAGTACTTC. Amino acids: CATSRAKAGGRETQYF.

The chain couples TRBV27 to TRBJ2-1, with D tentatively TRBD1 or TRBD2 (5 bases each). Per germline, CDR1 MNHEY and CDR2 SMNVEV (reference sequence). The CDR3 length is 15 residues. Between the trimmed V and J ends, which lost 5 bases and 6 bases, there was a span of 17 bases. As DNA, the CDR3 is TGTGCCAGCAGTCCCGCCGGCGGGCAGGGCAATGAGCAGTTCTTC. Amino acids: CASSPAGGQGNEQFF.